The 2 T cell receptor beta chains below come from one sample, sequenced in a study of blood T cell repertoires in COVID-19. Profiling relied on immunoSEQ multiplex PCR, and the TCRdb table lists in-frame clones only, not all of them. The sample carries about 250,000 clones, almost 90% recorded once. Sequencing was done on a sample of peripheral blood. Receptor source: a woman aged 55-70 years with COVID-19, enrolled during active disease.

V is TRBV6-5 and J is TRBJ1-1; a weak D match, TRBD1 (6 bases). The length of the CDR3 is 14 residues. Germline values: CDR1 MNHEY, CDR2 SVGAGI. V was cut by 7 bases and J by 6 bases, with 18 bases left in between. This CDR3 reads CASIPEGGRAEAFF. The CDR3 DNA reads as TGTGCCAGCATACCCGAAGGGGGTCGCGCTGAAGCTTTCTTT.

This chain joins TRBV19 and TRBJ1-6; TRBD1 might be the D (5 bases). This CDR3 region has 13 residues. Trimming stripped 4 bases from V and 9 bases from J, with 10 bases between. From germline, CDR1 is LNHDA and CDR2 SQIVND (reference sequence). CDR3 nucleotides: TGTGCCAGTAGTAACGGGGGAATTTCACCCCTCCACTTT. Amino acids: CASSNGGISPLHF.